Listed below are T cell receptor beta chains from one sample, sequenced in a study of blood T cell repertoires in COVID-19. The repertoire was sequenced with immunoSEQ multiplex PCR; TCRdb's copy has only in-frame clones and lacks some. This table holds 360,000 or so clones, nearly 90% found once. The sequenced sample was peripheral blood. All receptors derive from a man between 18 and 35 years old with active or convalescent COVID-19. Each CDR3 is given without its conserved first and last residue. The D gene is left open where the match is weak.

d_call j_call v_call cdr3_aa
. TRBJ1-2 TRBV27 ASRIGQYGGYT
. TRBJ1-4 TRBV30 AWSAGSTNEKLF
. TRBJ2-7 TRBV3-1/TRBV3-2 ASSQGGAPSYEQY
TRBD1 TRBJ1-1 TRBV15 ATSGQGREFTEAF
. TRBJ2-5 TRBV3-1/TRBV3-2 ASSQALGETQY
TRBD1 TRBJ1-1 TRBV4-2 ASSQIGQVTEAF
. TRBJ2-7 TRBV2 ASRLEGGYEQY
TRBD1 TRBJ1-6 TRBV4-1 ASSLGQGSPLH
. TRBJ2-7 TRBV29-1 SVEDRGNSYEQY
TRBD1 TRBJ1-1 TRBV7-2 ASSFAPDRVRTEAF